This T cell receptor beta chain was retrieved from a study of T cell changes during pregnancy in multiple sclerosis. The junction had 2 bases not matched to a gene; V was cut back by 2 bases and J by 0 bases. The CDR3 length is 14 residues. Germline assignment: CDR1 SGHKS and CDR2 YYEKEE (reference sequence). The table came from immunoSEQ multiplex PCR; TCRdb's copy has only in-frame clones and leaves some out. The sample comprises about 30,000 clones, roughly 91% of which are singletons, and almost 4.5% rests with the top ten. This TCR was recovered from a female donor in good health, enrolled as a control in a pregnancy study. The V and J genes are TRBV5-5 and TRBJ2-7, with 7 bases aligning to TRBD1. Sample: peripheral blood, taken in the second trimester of pregnancy. In nucleotides, the CDR3 is TGTGCCAGCAGCTTAGCAGGGGGCTCCTACGAGCAGTACTTC. Its protein is CASSLAGGSYEQYF.